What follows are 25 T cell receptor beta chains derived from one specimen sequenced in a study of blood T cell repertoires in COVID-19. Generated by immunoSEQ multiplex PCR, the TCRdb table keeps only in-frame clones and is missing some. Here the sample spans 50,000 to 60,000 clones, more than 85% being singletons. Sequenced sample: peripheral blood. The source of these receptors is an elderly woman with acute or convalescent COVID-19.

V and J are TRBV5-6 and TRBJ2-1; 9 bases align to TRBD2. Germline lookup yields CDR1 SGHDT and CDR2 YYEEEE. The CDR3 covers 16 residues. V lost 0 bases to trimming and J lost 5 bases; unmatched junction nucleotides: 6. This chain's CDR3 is CASSLVGGRAHNEQFF. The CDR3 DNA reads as TGTGCCAGCAGCTTGGTTGGCGGGAGGGCCCACAATGAGCAGTTCTTC. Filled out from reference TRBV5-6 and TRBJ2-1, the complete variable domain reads DAGVTQSPTHLIKTRGQQVTLRCSPKSGHDTVSWYQQALGQGPQFIFQYYEEEERQRGNFPDRFSGHQFPNYSSELNVNALLLGDSALYLCASSLVGGRAHNEQFFGPGTRLTVL.

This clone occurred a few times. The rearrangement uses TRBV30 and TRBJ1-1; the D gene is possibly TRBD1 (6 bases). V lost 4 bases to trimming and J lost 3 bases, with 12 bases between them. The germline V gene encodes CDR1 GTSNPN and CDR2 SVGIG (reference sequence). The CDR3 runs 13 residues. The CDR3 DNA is TGTGCCTGGACAAGAGGGGGTTACACTGAAGCTTTCTTT. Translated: CAWTRGGYTEAFF. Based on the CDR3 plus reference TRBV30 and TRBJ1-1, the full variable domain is SQTIHQWPATLVQPVGSPLSLECTVEGTSNPNLYWYRQAAGRGLQLLFYSVGIGQISSEVPQNLSASRPQDRQFILSSKKLLLSDSGFYLCAWTRGGYTEAFFGQGTRLTVV.

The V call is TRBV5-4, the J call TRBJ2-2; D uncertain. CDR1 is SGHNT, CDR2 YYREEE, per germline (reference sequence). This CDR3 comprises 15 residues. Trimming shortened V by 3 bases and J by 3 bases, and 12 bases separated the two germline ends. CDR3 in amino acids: CASSSLTHHTGELFF. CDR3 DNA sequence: TGTGCCAGCAGCTCATTGACACATCACACCGGGGAGCTGTTTTTT.

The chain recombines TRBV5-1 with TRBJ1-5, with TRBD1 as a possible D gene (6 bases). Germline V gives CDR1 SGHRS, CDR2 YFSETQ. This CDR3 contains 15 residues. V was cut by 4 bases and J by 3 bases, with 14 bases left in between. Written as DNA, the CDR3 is TGCGCCAGCAGCGAGACGACAGGAGCCAATCAGCCCCAGCATTTT. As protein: CASSETTGANQPQHF.

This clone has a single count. CDR3: CAISESSGYYGYTF. CDR3 nucleotides: TGTGCCATCAGTGAGTCATCAGGGTATTATGGCTACACCTTC. V is TRBV10-3 and J is TRBJ1-2; D may be TRBD1 (5 bases). The CDR3 extends over 14 amino acids. CDR1 is ENHRY and CDR2 is SYGVKD in the germline V gene. V shed 0 bases and J shed 5 bases, with 10 bases lying between them.

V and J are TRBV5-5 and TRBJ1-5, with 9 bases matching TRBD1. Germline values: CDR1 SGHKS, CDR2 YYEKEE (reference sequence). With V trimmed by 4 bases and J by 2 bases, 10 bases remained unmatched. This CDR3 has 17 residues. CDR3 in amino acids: CASSRGQGVSRNQPQHF. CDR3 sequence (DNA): TGTGCCAGCAGCAGGGGACAGGGAGTAAGTCGCAATCAGCCCCAGCATTTT.

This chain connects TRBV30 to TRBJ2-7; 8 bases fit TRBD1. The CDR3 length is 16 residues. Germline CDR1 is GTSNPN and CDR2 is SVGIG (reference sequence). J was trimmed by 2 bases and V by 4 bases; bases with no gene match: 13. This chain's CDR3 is CAWNHPSLGQAYEQYF. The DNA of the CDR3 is TGTGCCTGGAACCATCCGTCTCTGGGACAGGCCTACGAGCAGTACTTC.

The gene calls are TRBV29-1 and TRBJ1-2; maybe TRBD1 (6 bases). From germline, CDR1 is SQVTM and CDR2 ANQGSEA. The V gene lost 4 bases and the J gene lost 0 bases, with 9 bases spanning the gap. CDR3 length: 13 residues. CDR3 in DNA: TGCAGCGTTGGGGACACCACTAACTATGGCTACACCTTC. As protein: CSVGDTTNYGYTF. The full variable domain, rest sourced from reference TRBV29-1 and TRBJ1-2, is SAVISQKPSRDICQRGTSLTIQCQVDSQVTMMFWYRQQPGQSLTLIATANQGSEATYESGFVIDKFPISRPNLTFSTLTVSNMSPEDSSIYLCSVGDTTNYGYTFGSGTRLTVV.

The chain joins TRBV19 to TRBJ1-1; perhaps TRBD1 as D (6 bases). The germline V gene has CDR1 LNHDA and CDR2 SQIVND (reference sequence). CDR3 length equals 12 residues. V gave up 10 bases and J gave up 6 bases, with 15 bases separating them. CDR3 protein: CATTEQGSEAFF. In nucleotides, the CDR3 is TGTGCCACCACCGAACAGGGCTCTGAAGCTTTCTTT.

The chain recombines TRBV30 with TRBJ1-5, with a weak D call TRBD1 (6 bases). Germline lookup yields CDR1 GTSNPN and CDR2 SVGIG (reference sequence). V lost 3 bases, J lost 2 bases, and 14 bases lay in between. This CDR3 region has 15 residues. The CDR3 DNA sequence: TGTGCCTGGAGCGCCGGACAGTGGGGCAATCAGCCCCAGCATTTT. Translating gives CAWSAGQWGNQPQHF.

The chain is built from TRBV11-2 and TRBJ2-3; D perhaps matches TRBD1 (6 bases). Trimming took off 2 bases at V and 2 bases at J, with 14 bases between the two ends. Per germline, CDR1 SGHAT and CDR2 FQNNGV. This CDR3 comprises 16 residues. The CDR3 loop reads CASSLSGQGHTDTQYF. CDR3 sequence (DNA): TGTGCCAGCAGCTTATCGGGGCAGGGGCACACAGATACGCAGTATTTT.

CDR3 amino acids: CASSRQGNTEAFF. The CDR3, as DNA: TGTGCCAGCAGCCGCCAGGGGAACACTGAAGCTTTCTTT. The chain joins TRBV3-1 (or the pseudogene TRBV3-2) to TRBJ1-1; possibly TRBD1 for D (5 bases). The CDR3 runs 13 residues. Germline CDR1 LGHDT, CDR2 YNNKEL (reference sequence). Deletions cut 4 bases from V and 1 base from J, with 7 bases between.

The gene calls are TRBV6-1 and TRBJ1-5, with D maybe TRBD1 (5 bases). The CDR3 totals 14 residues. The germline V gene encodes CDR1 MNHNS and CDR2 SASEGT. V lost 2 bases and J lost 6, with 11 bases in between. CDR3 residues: CASSELDRGQPQHF. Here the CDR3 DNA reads TGTGCCAGCAGTGAACTTGACAGAGGTCAGCCCCAGCATTTT.

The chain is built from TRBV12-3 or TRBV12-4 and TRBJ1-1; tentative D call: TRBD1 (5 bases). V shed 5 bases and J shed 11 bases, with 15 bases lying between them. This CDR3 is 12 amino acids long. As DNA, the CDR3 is TGTGCCAGCAGTGTCTTTAGGGGCGCCGCTTTCTTT. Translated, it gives CASSVFRGAAFF.

The CDR3 nucleotides read TGTGCAGCAGACAGCATGGGGTCACCCCTCCACTTT. Amino acid sequence: CAADSMGSPLHF. The chain employs TRBV19 and TRBJ1-6; TRBD1 is a possible D gene (5 bases). The germline V gene encodes CDR1 LNHDA and CDR2 SQIVND (reference sequence). CDR3 length: 12 amino acids.

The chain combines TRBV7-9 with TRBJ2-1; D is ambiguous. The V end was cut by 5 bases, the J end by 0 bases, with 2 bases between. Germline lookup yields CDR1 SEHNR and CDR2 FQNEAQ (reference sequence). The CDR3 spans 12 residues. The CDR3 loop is CASSRSYNEQFF. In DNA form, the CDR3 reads TGTGCCAGCAGCCGCTCCTACAATGAGCAGTTCTTC.

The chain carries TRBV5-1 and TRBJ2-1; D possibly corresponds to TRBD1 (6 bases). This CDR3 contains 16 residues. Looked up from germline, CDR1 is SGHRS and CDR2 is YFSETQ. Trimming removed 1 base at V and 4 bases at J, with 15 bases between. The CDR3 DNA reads TGCGCCAGCAGCTTGACCGTGGGACAAGGGTACAATGAGCAGTTCTTC. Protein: CASSLTVGQGYNEQFF.

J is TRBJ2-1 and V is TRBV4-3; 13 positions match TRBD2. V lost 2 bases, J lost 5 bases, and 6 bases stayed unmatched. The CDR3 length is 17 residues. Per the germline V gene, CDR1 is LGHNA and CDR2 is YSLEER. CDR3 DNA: TGCGCCAGCAGCCAAACCGGACTAGCGGGAGCCCACAATGAGCAGTTCTTC. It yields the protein CASSQTGLAGAHNEQFF.

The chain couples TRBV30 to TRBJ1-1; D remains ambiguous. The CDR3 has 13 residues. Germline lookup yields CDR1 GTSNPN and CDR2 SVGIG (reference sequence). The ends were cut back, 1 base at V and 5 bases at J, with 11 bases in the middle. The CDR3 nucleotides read TGTGCCTGGAGTGCGGCCCCGGGGACTGAAGCTTTCTTT. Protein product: CAWSAAPGTEAFF.

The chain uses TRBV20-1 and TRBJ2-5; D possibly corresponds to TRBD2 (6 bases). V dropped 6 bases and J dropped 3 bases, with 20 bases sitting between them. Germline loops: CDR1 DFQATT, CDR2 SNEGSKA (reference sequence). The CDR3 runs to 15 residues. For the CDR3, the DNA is TGCAGTGCCAGTACGAGTCCCCGCGGGGAAGAGACCCAGTACTTC. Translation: CSASTSPRGEETQYF.

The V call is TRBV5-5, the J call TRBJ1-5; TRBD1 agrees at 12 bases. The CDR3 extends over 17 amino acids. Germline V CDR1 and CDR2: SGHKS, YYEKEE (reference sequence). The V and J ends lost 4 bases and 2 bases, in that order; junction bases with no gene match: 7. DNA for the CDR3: TGTGCCAGCAGCGTCGGGACAGGGGGCTTCGGCAATCAGCCCCAGCATTTT. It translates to CASSVGTGGFGNQPQHF.

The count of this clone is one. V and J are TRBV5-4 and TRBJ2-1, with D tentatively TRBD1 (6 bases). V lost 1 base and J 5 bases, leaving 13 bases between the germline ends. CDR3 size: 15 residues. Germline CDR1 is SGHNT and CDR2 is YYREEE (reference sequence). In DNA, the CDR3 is TGTGCCAGCAGCTTGACAGGGTACAGACACAATGAGCAGTTCTTC. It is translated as CASSLTGYRHNEQFF.

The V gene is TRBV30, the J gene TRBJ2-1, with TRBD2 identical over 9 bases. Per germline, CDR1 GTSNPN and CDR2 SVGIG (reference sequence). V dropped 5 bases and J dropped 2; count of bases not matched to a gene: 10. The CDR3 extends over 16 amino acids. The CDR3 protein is CAWAGLAPQPYNEQFF. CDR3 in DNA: TGTGCCTGGGCGGGACTAGCTCCCCAACCCTACAATGAGCAGTTCTTC.

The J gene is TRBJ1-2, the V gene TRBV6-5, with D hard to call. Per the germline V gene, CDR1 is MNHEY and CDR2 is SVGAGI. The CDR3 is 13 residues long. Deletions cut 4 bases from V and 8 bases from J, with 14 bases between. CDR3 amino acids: CASSSYLATGYTF. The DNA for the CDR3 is TGTGCCAGCAGTTCCTACTTAGCCACAGGCTACACCTTC.

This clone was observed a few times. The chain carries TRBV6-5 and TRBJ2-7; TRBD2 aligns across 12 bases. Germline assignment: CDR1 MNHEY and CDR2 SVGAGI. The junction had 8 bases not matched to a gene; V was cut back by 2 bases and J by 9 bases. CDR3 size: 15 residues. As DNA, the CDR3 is TGTGCCAGCAGTTACGGAGCTAGCGGGAGGGAAAGGCAGTACTTC. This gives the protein CASSYGASGRERQYF.